Listed below are T cell receptor beta chains from one sample, sequenced in a study of cytomegalovirus exposure and HLA in healthy donors. Data came from immunoSEQ multiplex PCR; TCRdb stores just in-frame clones and leaves some out. The profile covers 100,000 to 150,000 clones, with roughly 78% appearing a single time and approximately 10% taken by the ten largest. The sample was PBMCs. These receptors were taken from a young man in good health and CMV-seropositive. CDR3s include the opening cysteine and the closing phenylalanine or tryptophan. D genes are given only for firm matches. A clone size is listed for some rows: how often the clone was seen (once, few, many), or a class if it is expanded.

cdr3_length,d_call,clone_size,v_call,j_call,cdr3_aa,cdr3_nt
15,TRBD2,-,TRBV2,TRBJ2-1,CASSVGRLAGDEQFF,TGTGCCAGCAGTGTGGGGCGGCTAGCGGGGGATGAGCAGTTCTTC
20,TRBD2,-,TRBV7-8,TRBJ2-3,CASTTGRGRAFGLGTDTQYF,TGTGCCAGCACCACCGGCCGCGGGAGGGCCTTCGGCCTAGGCACAGATACGCAGTATTTT
13,-,-,TRBV5-4,TRBJ1-2,CASSPAWNYGYTF,TGTGCCAGTAGTCCTGCATGGAACTATGGCTACACCTTC
15,TRBD2,-,TRBV19,TRBJ2-1,CASTITGLALNEQFF,TGTGCCAGTACAATCACGGGACTAGCGCTAAATGAGCAGTTCTTC
16,TRBD2,-,TRBV30,TRBJ2-5,CAWSDGAGVVGETQYF,TGTGCCTGGAGTGACGGGGCGGGAGTTGTAGGAGAGACCCAGTACTTC
12,-,-,TRBV29-1,TRBJ2-7,CSVSGVSYEQYF,TGCAGCGTCTCAGGGGTCTCCTACGAGCAGTACTTC
15,TRBD1,-,TRBV2,TRBJ2-7,CASSEGQVMPGEQYF,TGTGCCAGCAGTGAGGGACAGGTTATGCCCGGTGAGCAGTACTTC
14,-,-,TRBV2,TRBJ1-2,CASSLPGAKYGYTF,TGTGCCAGCAGTCTTCCGGGAGCAAAATATGGCTACACCTTC
13,-,-,TRBV2,TRBJ2-1,CASSVAADNEQFF,TGTGCCAGCAGTGTGGCGGCAGACAATGAGCAGTTCTTC
13,-,-,TRBV27,TRBJ2-7,CASKGANSYEQYF,TGTGCCAGCAAAGGGGCGAACTCCTACGAGCAGTACTTC
19,TRBD2,-,TRBV7-2,TRBJ2-3,CASSLNPGLAGGGTDTQYF,TGTGCCAGCAGCCTCAACCCGGGACTAGCGGGAGGTGGCACAGATACGCAGTATTTT
14,-,once,TRBV5-1,TRBJ1-4,CASSLDSLNEKLFF,TGCGCCAGCAGCTTGGACAGCCTTAATGAAAAACTGTTTTTT
12,-,few,TRBV7-2,TRBJ2-5,CASSLGPGTQYF,TGTGCCAGCAGCTTAGGTCCGGGGACCCAGTACTTC
15,TRBD2,once,TRBV7-2,TRBJ2-7,CASSRTSGRADEQYF,TGTGCCAGCAGCCGTACTAGCGGGAGGGCCGACGAGCAGTACTTC
11,-,-,TRBV5-6,TRBJ2-1,CASSLGGVQFF,TGTGCCAGCAGCTTGGGGGGCGTACAGTTCTTC
14,-,-,TRBV11-2,TRBJ2-4,CASSLGRAKNIQYF,TGTGCCAGCAGCTTAGGCAGGGCCAAAAACATTCAGTACTTC
13,-,-,TRBV30,TRBJ1-2,CAWSFAGVGGYTF,TGTGCCTGGAGCTTCGCAGGGGTCGGTGGCTACACCTTC
12,-,-,TRBV27,TRBJ2-7,CASGPITGEQYF,TGTGCCAGCGGCCCAATAACGGGCGAGCAGTACTTC
15,TRBD2,-,TRBV6-1,TRBJ2-1,CASSEVETSGRAQFF,TGTGCCAGCAGTGAAGTGGAGACTAGCGGGAGGGCGCAGTTCTTC
14,-,-,TRBV6-5,TRBJ2-5,CASSLTGTRETQYF,TGTGCCAGCAGTCTTACAGGGACGCGGGAGACCCAGTACTTC
13,-,-,TRBV6-5,TRBJ2-7,CASGGTVIYEQYF,TGTGCCAGCGGGGGGACAGTCATCTACGAGCAGTACTTC
13,-,once,TRBV6-6,TRBJ1-1,CASSSTENTEAFF,TGTGCCAGCAGTTCGACTGAAAACACTGAAGCTTTCTTT
13,TRBD1,few,TRBV7-2,TRBJ1-2,CASSLTGGGGYTF,TGTGCCAGCAGCTTAACAGGGGGCGGTGGCTACACCTTC
17,-,-,TRBV7-7,TRBJ2-3,CASSLRAGAPPTDTQYF,TGTGCCAGCAGCTTACGGGCGGGGGCGCCCCCCACAGATACGCAGTATTTT
15,-,-,TRBV9,TRBJ2-4,CASSGRGLAKNIQYF,TGTGCCAGCAGTGGACGGGGGTTGGCCAAAAACATTCAGTACTTC
15,-,-,TRBV28,TRBJ1-4,CASSPREVYSEKLFF,TGTGCCAGCAGCCCCAGGGAGGTTTATAGTGAAAAACTGTTTTTT
11,-,few,TRBV4-3,TRBJ1-2,CASSQGGTYTF,TGCGCCAGCAGCCAGGGAGGGACCTACACCTTC
12,-,-,TRBV2,TRBJ2-5,CASTQGKETQYF,TGTGCCAGCACGCAGGGCAAGGAGACCCAGTACTTC
16,-,-,TRBV7-2,TRBJ2-4,CASSSGPAGAKNIQYF,TGTGCCAGCAGCTCAGGCCCCGCGGGGGCCAAAAACATTCAGTACTTC
12,-,-,TRBV5-1,TRBJ2-7,CASSGGPLEQYF,TGCGCCAGCAGCGGTGGCCCCCTCGAGCAGTACTTC
11,-,-,TRBV7-9,TRBJ2-2,CASGSGGELFF,TGTGCCAGCGGTTCGGGCGGGGAGCTGTTTTTT
16,-,-,TRBV7-2,TRBJ2-7,CASSLDPAPNGGEQYF,TGTGCCAGCAGCTTAGACCCAGCGCCGAACGGCGGCGAGCAGTACTTC
14,-,once,TRBV2,TRBJ2-1,CASSGQSSYNEQFF,TGTGCCAGCAGTGGACAGAGCTCCTACAATGAGCAGTTCTTC
14,TRBD1,few,TRBV27,TRBJ1-2,CASSPGQGALGYTF,TGTGCCAGCAGTCCCGGACAGGGGGCACTTGGCTACACCTTC
15,-,-,TRBV7-2,TRBJ1-2,CASSFAGAQGNGYTF,TGTGCCAGCAGCTTTGCGGGGGCGCAGGGAAATGGCTACACCTTC
13,-,-,TRBV30,TRBJ1-1,CAWSVMGQTEAFF,TGTGCCTGGAGTGTAATGGGGCAGACTGAAGCTTTCTTT
13,-,few,TRBV19,TRBJ1-4,CASSIDRGRGLFF,TGTGCCAGTAGTATAGATCGGGGCAGGGGACTGTTTTTT
14,-,-,TRBV18,TRBJ2-7,CASSPRTGTYEQYF,TGTGCCAGCTCACCACGAACAGGTACCTACGAGCAGTACTTC
15,TRBD1,-,TRBV19,TRBJ1-1,CASSIEAGGYTEAFF,TGTGCCAGTAGTATAGAAGCAGGGGGTTACACTGAAGCTTTCTTT
15,TRBD2,few,TRBV7-9,TRBJ2-7,CASSLGVAGTYEQYF,TGTGCCAGCAGCCTAGGGGTAGCGGGGACCTACGAGCAGTACTTC
17,-,-,TRBV30,TRBJ1-5,CAWSVGGTSSGNQPQHF,TGTGCCTGGAGTGTTGGAGGGACGTCTTCGGGCAATCAGCCCCAGCATTTT
19,TRBD2,-,TRBV9,TRBJ2-1,CASSAHGTSGRSSYNEQFF,TGTGCCAGCAGCGCCCATGGGACTAGCGGGAGGAGCTCCTACAATGAGCAGTTCTTC
17,-,-,TRBV28,TRBJ2-2,CASSLRGGEANTGELFF,TGTGCCAGCAGTTTAAGGGGGGGAGAGGCGAACACCGGGGAGCTGTTTTTT
15,-,-,TRBV7-8,TRBJ1-2,CASSLAGRQLYGYTF,TGTGCCAGCAGCTTAGCTGGCAGGCAGCTCTATGGCTACACCTTC